The 6 T cell receptor beta chains below come from one sample, sequenced in a study of blood T cell repertoires in COVID-19. Profiled with immunoSEQ multiplex PCR; TCRdb holds only in-frame clones, not every one. The sample lists approximately 290,000 clones, around 91% occurring once. The sequencing input was peripheral blood. The receptor set was obtained from a woman aged 60-70 years with acute or convalescent COVID-19.

The CDR3 DNA reads TGTGCCAGCAGCGACCGGGACACAAATAATTCACCCCTCCACTTT. It translates to CASSDRDTNNSPLHF. This sequence joins TRBV27 and TRBJ1-6; tentatively, D is TRBD1 (6 bases). The length of the CDR3 is 15 residues. V was cut by 6 bases and J by 5 bases, with 14 bases left in between. CDR1 and CDR2 (germline): MNHEY, SMNVEV (reference sequence).

V usage is TRBV10-3 and J usage is TRBJ2-7, with TRBD1 identical over 9 bases. V gave up 3 bases and J gave up 5 bases; unmatched junction bases: 5. From germline, CDR1 is ENHRY and CDR2 SYGVKD. This CDR3 comprises 14 residues. CDR3 bases: TGTGCCATCAGTGATGGGGACAGGGCCCACGAGCAGTACTTC. Protein sequence: CAISDGDRAHEQYF.

The chain has TRBV6-5 and TRBJ2-2; 8 bases are shared with TRBD1. This CDR3 is 15 amino acids long. Germline assignment: CDR1 MNHEY and CDR2 SVGAGI. Trimming at V came to 2 bases and at J to 6 bases, leaving 5 bases not matched to a gene. CDR3 DNA: TGTGCCAGCAGTTACCTAGGCAGGGGGCCCGGGGAGCTGTTTTTT. Protein product: CASSYLGRGPGELFF.

The gene calls are TRBV11-3 and TRBJ2-3; 7 positions agree with TRBD2. The V gene's germline CDR1 is SGHNT and CDR2 YENEEA. V lost 3 bases to trimming and J lost 5 bases; unmatched junction nucleotides: 5. CDR3 length: 14 amino acids. The CDR3 loop reads CASSFNQREDTQYF. For the CDR3, the DNA is TGTGCCAGCAGCTTTAACCAGCGGGAAGATACGCAGTATTTT. The variable domain in full, completed from reference TRBV11-3 and TRBJ2-3, reads EAGVVQSPRYKIIEKKQPVAFWCNPISGHNTLYWYLQNLGQGPELLIRYENEEAVDDSQLPKDRFSAERLKGVDSTLKIQPAELGDSAVYLCASSFNQREDTQYFGPGTRLTVL.

V is TRBV12-3 or TRBV12-4 and J is TRBJ2-7; D ambiguous. V dropped 2 bases and J dropped 6 bases, with 8 bases sitting between them. The CDR3 length is 12 residues. The CDR3 reads CASSLSTTEQYF. The CDR3 DNA follows: TGTGCCAGCAGTTTAAGCACTACCGAGCAGTACTTC.

The V gene is TRBV18, the J gene TRBJ2-1, with 8 bases fitting TRBD2. This CDR3 is 17 amino acids long. Per the germline V gene, CDR1 is KGHSH and CDR2 is LQKENI. V shed 3 bases and J 0 bases; nucleotides not matched to a gene: 7. The CDR3 DNA is TGTGCCAGCTCACCTTCGACGGGAGGGAGCTCCTACAATGAGCAGTTCTTC. This codes for CASSPSTGGSSYNEQFF.